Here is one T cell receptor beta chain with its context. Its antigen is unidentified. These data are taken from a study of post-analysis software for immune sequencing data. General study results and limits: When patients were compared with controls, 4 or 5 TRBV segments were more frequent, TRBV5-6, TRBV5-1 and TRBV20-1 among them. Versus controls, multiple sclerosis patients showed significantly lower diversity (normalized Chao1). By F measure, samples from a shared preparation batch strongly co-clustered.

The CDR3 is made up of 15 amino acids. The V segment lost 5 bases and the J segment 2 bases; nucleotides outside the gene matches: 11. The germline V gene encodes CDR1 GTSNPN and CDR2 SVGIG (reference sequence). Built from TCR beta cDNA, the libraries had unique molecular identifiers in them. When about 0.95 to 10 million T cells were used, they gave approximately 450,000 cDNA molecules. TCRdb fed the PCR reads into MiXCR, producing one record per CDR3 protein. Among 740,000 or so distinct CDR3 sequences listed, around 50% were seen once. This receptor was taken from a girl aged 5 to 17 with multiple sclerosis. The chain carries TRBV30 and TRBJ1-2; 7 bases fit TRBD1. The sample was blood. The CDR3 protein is CAWGRWDRPNYGYTF. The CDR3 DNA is TGTGCCTGGGGCAGGTGGGACAGACCAAACTATGGCTACACCTTC.